These 27 T cell receptor beta chains originate from one sample sequenced in a study of T cell responses to AZD1222 COVID-19 vaccine. The protocol was immunoSEQ multiplex PCR, while the TCRdb copy is restricted to in-frame clones and leaves out a portion. The sample shows 120,000 to 150,000 clones, 88% of them seen only once. The material sequenced was peripheral blood, taken on day 0 of AZD1222 vaccination. The receptor set was obtained from an adult in good health.

The chain links TRBV7-8 to TRBJ1-1, with D maybe TRBD1 (5 bases). Germline V CDR1 and CDR2: SGHVS, FQNEAQ. This CDR3 has 14 amino acids. V was clipped by 3 bases and J by 1 base, with 9 bases between them. The CDR3 DNA follows: TGTGCCAGCAGCTTGGCGACAGCGAACACTGAAGCTTTCTTT. Residues: CASSLATANTEAFF.

As regards this clone: The junction departs from germline at one end; a sequencing error may be responsible. The rearrangement uses TRBV15 and TRBJ1-2; D might be TRBD1 (6 bases). Germline values: CDR1 LNHNV, CDR2 YYDKDF (reference sequence). This CDR3 has 13 residues. CDR3 residues: CATRDGGRVGCTF. In DNA form, the CDR3 reads TGTGCCACCAGAGACGGGGGCAGGGTCGGCTGCACCTTC.

The chain combines TRBV6-2 or TRBV6-3 with TRBJ1-1; 8 nucleotides match TRBD1. The CDR3 totals 16 residues. V lost 6 bases and J lost 1; bases outside the gene matches: 10. Germline V lookup: CDR1 MNHEY, CDR2 SVGEGT. This CDR3 is CASSRASGTGNTEAFF. CDR3 bases: TGTGCCAGCAGCCGAGCCTCCGGGACAGGGAACACTGAAGCTTTCTTT.

In this sample, this clone turned up once. This chain connects TRBV5-1 to TRBJ1-4, with 10 bases lining up with TRBD1. The trim removed 3 bases at V and 6 bases at J, leaving 20 bases unmatched. This CDR3 has 20 residues. Germline CDR1 reads SGHRS; CDR2 reads YFSETQ. For the CDR3, the DNA is TGCGCCAGCAGCTCGGTAAGACGGACAGGGGGATCGGTCCGCGATGAAAAACTGTTTTTT. Its protein is CASSSVRRTGGSVRDEKLFF.

The rearrangement links TRBV7-3 to TRBJ2-5; D remains ambiguous. Trimming stripped 0 bases from V and 4 bases from J, with 6 bases between. Germline V CDR1 and CDR2: SGHTA, FQGTGA. The CDR3 is made up of 13 amino acids. The CDR3 region is CASSLTSAETQYF. The CDR3 DNA follows: TGTGCCAGCAGCTTAACCTCAGCAGAGACCCAGTACTTC.

This chain joins TRBV6-2 or TRBV6-3 and TRBJ2-1, with 7 bases aligning to TRBD2. Losses at the gene ends were 5 bases for V and 9 bases for J; bases not matched to a gene: 28. Germline V gene sequence: CDR1 MNHEY, CDR2 SVGEGT. There are 20 residues in the CDR3. CDR3 bases: TGTGCCAGCAGTATCCCCTCTCCAGGGAGGGGTTTGGTCGTCGACGTTGAGCAGTTCTTC. The encoded protein is CASSIPSPGRGLVVDVEQFF.

This chain uses TRBV5-4 with TRBJ2-7; 7 bases line up with TRBD2. The germline gives CDR1 SGHNT, CDR2 YYREEE (reference sequence). J was trimmed by 2 bases and V by 4 bases; bases with no gene match: 6. CDR3 size: 14 residues. DNA of the CDR3: TGTGCCAGCAGCCTTGGGGGGGAGACCTACGAGCAGTACTTC. This encodes CASSLGGETYEQYF.

The DNA of the CDR3 is TGCGCCAGCAGTGAGCGACGACTAGCGGGGGGTTACTCCTACGAGCAGTACTTC. It is translated as CASSERRLAGGYSYEQYF. The chain uses TRBV10-1 and TRBJ2-7; 13 nucleotides match TRBD2. Germline V gene lookup returns CDR1 WNHNN and CDR2 SYGVQD (reference sequence). The CDR3 has 18 residues. Trimming cost V 2 bases and J 0 bases; bases outside gene matches: 7.

V and J are TRBV19 and TRBJ2-1; 7 bases are shared with TRBD1. Germline V CDR1 and CDR2: LNHDA, SQIVND (reference sequence). CDR3 length: 14 amino acids. The J segment lost 0 bases and the V segment lost 9 bases, leaving 5 bases of the junction unmatched. The CDR3 spells CASTQGTSYNEQFF. CDR3 sequence (DNA): TGTGCCAGCACACAGGGGACCTCCTACAATGAGCAGTTCTTC.

The rearrangement uses TRBV28 and TRBJ1-1, with D possibly matching TRBD1 (6 bases). Trimming took off 4 bases at V and 2 bases at J, with 17 bases between the two ends. From germline, CDR1 is MDHEN and CDR2 SYDVKM. The CDR3 length is 16 residues. Here the CDR3 reads CASSSEGGGENTEAFF. Written as DNA, the CDR3 is TGTGCCAGCAGTTCAGAGGGGGGCGGGGAAAACACTGAAGCTTTCTTT.

The chain has TRBV2 and TRBJ2-7, with 11 nucleotides matching TRBD1. Germline assignment: CDR1 SNHLY and CDR2 FYNNEI. The trim removed 7 bases at V and 1 base at J, leaving 3 bases unmatched. The CDR3 consists of 14 residues. The CDR3 DNA sequence: TGTGCCAGCATGAGGGACAGGGGGTCCTACGAGCAGTACTTC. Residues: CASMRDRGSYEQYF.

The J gene is TRBJ2-5, the V gene TRBV12-3 or TRBV12-4; perhaps TRBD1 as D (5 bases). Between the trimmed V and J ends, which lost 8 bases and 7 bases, there was a span of 17 bases. The CDR3 contains 13 residues. The DNA of the CDR3 is TGTGCCAGCTCTTGGGGCACCCAGCGGACCCAGTACTTC. Translated: CASSWGTQRTQYF.

The chain links TRBV4-1 to TRBJ2-3, with D possibly matching TRBD2 (6 bases). The V end lost 2 bases, the J end lost 5 bases, and 11 bases lay between the germline ends. Germline V gene sequence: CDR1 MGHRA, CDR2 YSYEKL. This CDR3 has 14 residues. The chain's CDR3 is CASSQTGVRDTQYF. For the CDR3, the DNA is TGCGCCAGCAGCCAAACGGGGGTCAGAGATACGCAGTATTTT.

This clone was picked up a small number of times. The chain carries TRBV18 and TRBJ2-1; TRBD1 aligns across 9 bases. V trimming: 3 bases; J trimming: 7 bases; junction bases outside the gene matches: 7. The CDR3 loop spans 15 amino acids. Germline V gene data show CDR1 as KGHSH and CDR2 as LQKENI. CDR3 sequence: CASSPGQGLWNEQFF. The DNA of the CDR3 is TGTGCCAGCTCACCGGGACAGGGATTATGGAATGAGCAGTTCTTC.

This chain uses TRBV5-1 with TRBJ2-3, with 7 bases aligning to TRBD2. V lost 5 bases, J lost 1 base, and 10 bases stayed unmatched. The CDR3 extends over 16 amino acids. Germline assignment: CDR1 SGHRS and CDR2 YFSETQ. The CDR3 DNA is TGCGCCAGCAGTTCTGGGAGACTAGCTCGCACAGATACGCAGTATTTT. Translation gives CASSSGRLARTDTQYF. The full variable domain, rest sourced from reference TRBV5-1 and TRBJ2-3, is KAGVTQTPRYLIKTRGQQVTLSCSPISGHRSVSWYQQTPGQGLQFLFEYFSETQRNKGNFPGRFSGRQFSNSRSEMNVSTLELGDSALYLCASSSGRLARTDTQYFGPGTRLTVL.

The V gene is TRBV7-3, the J gene TRBJ2-3; a possible D gene is TRBD1 (7 bases). The germline V and J ends were trimmed by 2 bases and 8 bases, with 14 bases remaining between them. Germline CDR1 SGHTA, CDR2 FQGTGA. The CDR3 runs to 14 residues. CDR3 sequence (DNA): TGTGCCAGCAGCTTAGGACAGGCCGGGGGTACGCAGTATTTT. Encoded protein: CASSLGQAGGTQYF.

The chain combines TRBV6-5 with TRBJ1-2, with unresolved D. Trimming left V 4 bases short and J 5 bases short, with 8 bases between. Germline V gene lookup returns CDR1 MNHEY and CDR2 SVGAGI. The CDR3 sequence is 12 residues long. The CDR3 DNA reads as TGTGCCAGCAGTTCCGGGAGGTATGGCTACACCTTC. Its translation: CASSSGRYGYTF.

This clone was seen a handful of times. V usage is TRBV18 and J usage is TRBJ1-5; D is uncertain. The CDR3 covers 13 residues. Trimming took 6 bases from V and 7 from J, leaving 13 bases between them. Germline V CDR1 and CDR2: KGHSH, LQKENI. The CDR3 DNA reads TGTGCCAGCTCTCCGTTTGATGGACAGCCCCAGCATTTT. It translates to CASSPFDGQPQHF.

The chain is built from TRBV12-3 or TRBV12-4 and TRBJ1-2; weak D call: TRBD1 (6 bases). The CDR3 covers 13 residues. V was shortened by 6 bases and J by 8 bases, with 16 bases between the two germline ends. CDR3 DNA sequence: TGTGCCAGCAGCCAACAGGGCCACGAGGGCTACACCTTC. This encodes CASSQQGHEGYTF.

The chain employs TRBV24-1 and TRBJ2-1; possible D gene TRBD2, 6 bases. V dropped 5 bases and J dropped 5 bases, with 15 bases sitting between them. The germline gives CDR1 KGHDR, CDR2 SFDVKD. The length of the CDR3 is 15 residues. Here the CDR3 reads CATSVAPTSNNEQFF. CDR3 sequence (DNA): TGTGCCACCAGTGTCGCGCCGACTAGTAACAATGAGCAGTTCTTC.

Points on this clone: Relative to the germline gene, one junction end is altered; a read error may explain this. The V call is TRBV7-7, the J call TRBJ1-1; 7 positions agree with TRBD1. This CDR3 contains 14 residues. Germline V gene lookup returns CDR1 SSHAT and CDR2 FNYEAQ (reference sequence). The DNA for the CDR3 is TGTGCTAGCAGCTTACAGGGGTTGAACACTGAAGCTTTCTTT. As protein: CASSLQGLNTEAFF.

The chain joins TRBV3-1 (or the pseudogene TRBV3-2) to TRBJ2-3; D uncertain. Germline V gene sequence: CDR1 LGHDT, CDR2 YNNKEL (reference sequence). V lost 4 bases and J lost 0, with 11 bases in between. CDR3 size: 15 residues. Written as DNA, the CDR3 is TGTGCCAGCAGCCGGTCCCCTACTAGCACAGATACGCAGTATTTT. It is translated as CASSRSPTSTDTQYF.

The chain couples TRBV28 to TRBJ2-7; possible D gene TRBD1, 8 bases. From germline, CDR1 is MDHEN and CDR2 SYDVKM. The CDR3 spans 14 residues. With 6 bases removed from V and 5 bases from J, the gap between germline ends came to 17 bases. CDR3 sequence (DNA): TGTGCCAGCAGGACAGGGGAGGGAGTGGACGAGCAGTACTTC. It encodes CASRTGEGVDEQYF.

The CDR3 region is CASSFTGRGNEKLFF. CDR3 nucleotides: TGTGCCAGCAGTTTCACAGGGCGGGGTAATGAAAAACTGTTTTTT. The chain joins TRBV27 to TRBJ1-4, with D perhaps TRBD1 (6 bases). This CDR3 has 15 amino acids. Germline V gene data show CDR1 as MNHEY and CDR2 as SMNVEV (reference sequence). Trimming stripped 3 bases from V and 4 bases from J, with 12 bases between. The full variable domain, its missing parts supplied by reference TRBV27 and TRBJ1-4, is EAQVTQNPRYLITVTGKKLTVTCSQNMNHEYMSWYRQDPGLGLRQIYYSMNVEVTDKGDVPEGYKVSRKEKRNFPLILESPSPNQTSLYFCASSFTGRGNEKLFFGSGTQLSVL.

This sequence joins TRBV11-2 and TRBJ1-2; the match to TRBD1 covers 8 bases. CDR1 and CDR2 from the germline V gene are SGHAT and FQNNGV. V lost 3 bases to trimming and J lost 7 bases; unmatched junction nucleotides: 7. This CDR3 has 14 residues. CDR3 nucleotides: TGTGCCAGCAGCTTCGCAGGGGGCGCGGGTGGCTACACCTTC. Its protein product is CASSFAGGAGGYTF.

The chain uses TRBV27 and TRBJ2-3, with 8 bases lining up with TRBD1. There are 15 residues in the CDR3. Germline V CDR1 and CDR2: MNHEY, SMNVEV (reference sequence). V lost 4 bases and J lost 8; bases outside the gene matches: 11. As DNA, the CDR3 is TGTGCCAGCAGTTCCGGACAGGGACGCCGAGGTACGCAGTATTTT. Its translation: CASSSGQGRRGTQYF.

Turning to this clone: One end of the junction is discordant with germline, which a read error may explain. V gene TRBV19 combines with J gene TRBJ1-2; perhaps TRBD1 as D (6 bases). The germline V gene encodes CDR1 LNHDA and CDR2 SQIVND (reference sequence). The CDR3 loop spans 13 amino acids. In DNA form, the CDR3 reads TGTGCGAGTAACCGGGACACTAACTATGGCTACACCTTC. It encodes CASNRDTNYGYTF.